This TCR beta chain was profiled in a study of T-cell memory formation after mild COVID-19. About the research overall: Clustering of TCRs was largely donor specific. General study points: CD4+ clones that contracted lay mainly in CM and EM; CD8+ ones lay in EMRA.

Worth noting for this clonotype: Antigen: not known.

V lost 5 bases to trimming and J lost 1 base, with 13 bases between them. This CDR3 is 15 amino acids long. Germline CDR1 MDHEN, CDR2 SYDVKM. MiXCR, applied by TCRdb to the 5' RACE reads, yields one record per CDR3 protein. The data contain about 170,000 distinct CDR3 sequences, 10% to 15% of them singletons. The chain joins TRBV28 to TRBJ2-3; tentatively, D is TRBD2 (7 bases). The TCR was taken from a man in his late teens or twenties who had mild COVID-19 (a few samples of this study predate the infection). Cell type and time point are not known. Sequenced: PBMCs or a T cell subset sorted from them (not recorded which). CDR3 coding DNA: TGTGCCAGCAGTCCTCGGGGGGCGGGCACAGATACGCAGTATTTT. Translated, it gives CASSPRGAGTDTQYF.